Given below is one T cell receptor beta chain in context. The target antigen is unknown. The sample comes from a study of cytomegalovirus exposure and HLA in healthy donors. Regarding the study as a whole: A later analysis reportedly found fewer N-insertions in an Asian-associated ancestry cluster than the approximately 670-donor mean.

This CDR3 has 15 residues. V lost 6 bases and J lost 6; bases outside the gene matches: 8. Germline assignment: CDR1 MDHEN and CDR2 SYDVKM. Primers for the PCR totalled 60 Vbeta and 13 Jbeta. Assay used: immunoSEQ multiplex PCR; TCRdb lists only in-frame clones, some missing. The table records some 170,000 clones, approximately 74% of them present only once. The gene calls are TRBV28 and TRBJ2-1; 10 bases line up with TRBD2. Sequenced material: PBMCs. The TCR comes from a woman in her twenties or thirties in good health and CMV-seronegative. The CDR3 reads CASRAGTSVGNEQFF. CDR3 nucleotide sequence: TGTGCCAGCAGAGCCGGGACTAGCGTGGGCAATGAGCAGTTCTTC. The entire variable domain, with the rest obtained from reference TRBV28 and TRBJ2-1, is as follows: DVKVTQSSRYLVKRTGEKVFLECVQDMDHENMFWYRQDPGLGLRLIYFSYDVKMKEKGDIPEGYSVSREKKERFSLILESASTNQTSMYLCASRAGTSVGNEQFFGPGTRLTVL.